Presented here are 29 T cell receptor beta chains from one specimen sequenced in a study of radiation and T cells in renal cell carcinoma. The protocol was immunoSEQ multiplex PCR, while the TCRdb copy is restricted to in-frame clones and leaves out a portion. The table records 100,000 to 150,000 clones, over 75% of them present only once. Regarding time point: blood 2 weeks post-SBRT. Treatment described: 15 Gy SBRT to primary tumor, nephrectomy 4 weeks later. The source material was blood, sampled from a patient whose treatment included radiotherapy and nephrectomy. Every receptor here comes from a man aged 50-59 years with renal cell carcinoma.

CDR3 residues: CASARGYFTDEQFF. The CDR3 bases are TGTGCCTCCGCGAGGGGGTACTTTACCGATGAGCAGTTCTTC. This chain uses TRBV30 with TRBJ2-1; a possible D gene is TRBD1 (6 bases). This CDR3 comprises 14 residues. The germline V and J ends were trimmed by 7 bases and 8 bases, with 21 bases remaining between them. Germline CDR1 and CDR2: GTSNPN and SVGIG (reference sequence).

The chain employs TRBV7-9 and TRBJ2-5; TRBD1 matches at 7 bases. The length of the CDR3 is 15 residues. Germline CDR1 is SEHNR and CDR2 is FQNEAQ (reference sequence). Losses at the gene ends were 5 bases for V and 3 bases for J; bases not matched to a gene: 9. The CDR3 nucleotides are TGTGCCAGCAGCCCCCGCCGAACAGGGGAAGAGACCCAGTACTTC. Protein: CASSPRRTGEETQYF.

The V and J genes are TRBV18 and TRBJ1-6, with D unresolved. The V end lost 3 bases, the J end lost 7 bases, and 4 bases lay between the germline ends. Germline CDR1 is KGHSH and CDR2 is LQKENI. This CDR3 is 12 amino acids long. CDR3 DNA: TGTGCCAGCTCACCGTCAAATTCACCCCTCCACTTT. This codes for CASSPSNSPLHF.

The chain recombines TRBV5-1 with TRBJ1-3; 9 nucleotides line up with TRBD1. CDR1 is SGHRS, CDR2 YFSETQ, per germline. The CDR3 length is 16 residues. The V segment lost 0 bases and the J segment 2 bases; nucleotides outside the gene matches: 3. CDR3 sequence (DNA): TGCGCCAGCAGCTTGGAGGGACAGGGAGCTGGAAACACCATATATTTT. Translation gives CASSLEGQGAGNTIYF.

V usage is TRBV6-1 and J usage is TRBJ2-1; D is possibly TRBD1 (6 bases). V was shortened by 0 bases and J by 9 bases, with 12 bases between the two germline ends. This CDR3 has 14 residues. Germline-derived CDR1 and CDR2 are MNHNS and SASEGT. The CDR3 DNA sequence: TGTGCCAGCAGTGAAGCGCTTCGAGGGGGTGAGCAGTTCTTC. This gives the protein CASSEALRGGEQFF.

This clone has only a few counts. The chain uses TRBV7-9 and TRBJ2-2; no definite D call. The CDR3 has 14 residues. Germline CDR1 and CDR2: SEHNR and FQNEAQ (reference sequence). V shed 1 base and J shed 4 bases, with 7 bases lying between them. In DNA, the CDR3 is TGTGCCAGCAGCTTAGTCAGAGGCACCGGGGAGCTGTTTTTT. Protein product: CASSLVRGTGELFF.

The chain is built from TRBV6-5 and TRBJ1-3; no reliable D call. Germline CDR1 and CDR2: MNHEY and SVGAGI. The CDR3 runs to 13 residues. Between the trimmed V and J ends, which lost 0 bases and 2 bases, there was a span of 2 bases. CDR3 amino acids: CASSYSPGNTIYF. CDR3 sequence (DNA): TGTGCCAGCAGTTACTCCCCTGGAAACACCATATATTTT.

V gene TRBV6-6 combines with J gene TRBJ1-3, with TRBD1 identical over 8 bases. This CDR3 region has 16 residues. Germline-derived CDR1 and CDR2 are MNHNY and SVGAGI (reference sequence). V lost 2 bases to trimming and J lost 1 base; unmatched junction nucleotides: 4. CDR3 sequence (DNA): TGTGCCAGCAGTTACCCGCAGGGGGCATCTGGAAACACCATATATTTT. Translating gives CASSYPQGASGNTIYF.

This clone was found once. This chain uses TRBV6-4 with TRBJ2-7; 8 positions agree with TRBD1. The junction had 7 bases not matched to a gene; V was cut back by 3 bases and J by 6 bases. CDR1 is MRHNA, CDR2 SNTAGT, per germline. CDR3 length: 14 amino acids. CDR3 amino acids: CASSEDSGGGEQYF. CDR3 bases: TGTGCCAGCAGTGAAGATTCAGGGGGCGGCGAGCAGTACTTC.

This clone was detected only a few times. The CDR3 here is CASSFDGQGRNEQFF. Here the CDR3 DNA reads TGTGCCAGCAGCTTCGATGGACAGGGAAGGAATGAGCAGTTCTTC. The chain couples TRBV7-3 to TRBJ2-1, with 8 bases identical to TRBD1. The CDR3 runs 15 residues. J gave up 7 bases and V 3 bases, and 8 bases lay outside the gene matches. Germline values: CDR1 SGHTA, CDR2 FQGTGA. Full variable domain (remainder filled in from reference TRBV7-3 and TRBJ2-1): GAGVSQTPSNKVTEKGKYVELRCDPISGHTALYWYRQSLGQGPEFLIYFQGTGAADDSGLPNDRFFAVRPEGSVSTLKIQRTERGDSAVYLCASSFDGQGRNEQFFGPGTRLTVL.

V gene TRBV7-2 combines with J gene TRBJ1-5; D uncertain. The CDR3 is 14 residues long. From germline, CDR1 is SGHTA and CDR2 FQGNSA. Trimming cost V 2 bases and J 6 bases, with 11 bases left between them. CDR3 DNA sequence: TGTGCCAGCAGCTTAAGAATGAGTTCTCAGCCCCAGCATTTT. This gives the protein CASSLRMSSQPQHF.

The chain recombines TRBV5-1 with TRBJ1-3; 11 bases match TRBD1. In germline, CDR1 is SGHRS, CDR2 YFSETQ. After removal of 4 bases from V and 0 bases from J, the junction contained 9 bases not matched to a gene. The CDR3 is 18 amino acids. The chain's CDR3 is CASSHGTGGVSSGNTIYF. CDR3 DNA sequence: TGCGCCAGCAGCCACGGGACAGGGGGAGTGAGCTCTGGAAACACCATATATTTT.

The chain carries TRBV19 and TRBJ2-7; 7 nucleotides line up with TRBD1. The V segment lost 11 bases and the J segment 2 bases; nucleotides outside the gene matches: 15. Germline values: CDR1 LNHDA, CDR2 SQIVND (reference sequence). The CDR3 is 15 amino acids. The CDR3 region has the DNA TGTGCCGGTGAGTATTTCGGGACAGATGCCTACGAGCAGTACTTC. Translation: CAGEYFGTDAYEQYF.

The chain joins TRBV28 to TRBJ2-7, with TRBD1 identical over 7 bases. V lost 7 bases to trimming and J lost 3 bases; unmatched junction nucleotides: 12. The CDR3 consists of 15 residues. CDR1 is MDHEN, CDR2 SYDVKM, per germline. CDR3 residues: CASIDPRQGYYEQYF. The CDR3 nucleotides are TGTGCCAGCATTGATCCCCGACAGGGTTACTACGAGCAGTACTTC.

CDR3 amino acids: CASSLPGDQGTEAFF. The CDR3 region has the DNA TGTGCCAGCAGTTTACCAGGGGATCAGGGCACTGAAGCTTTCTTT. V gene TRBV28 combines with J gene TRBJ1-1, with D possibly being TRBD1 (6 bases). The germline V gene encodes CDR1 MDHEN and CDR2 SYDVKM. This CDR3 is built from 15 residues. V lost 2 bases, J lost 4 bases, and 14 bases lay in between.

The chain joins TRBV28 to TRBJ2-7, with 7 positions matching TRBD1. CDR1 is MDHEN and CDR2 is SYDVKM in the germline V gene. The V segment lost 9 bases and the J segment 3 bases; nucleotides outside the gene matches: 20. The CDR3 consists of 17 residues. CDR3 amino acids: CASDVQGQAKPIYEQYF. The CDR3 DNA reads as TGTGCCAGTGACGTCCAAGGACAGGCAAAACCTATCTACGAGCAGTACTTC.

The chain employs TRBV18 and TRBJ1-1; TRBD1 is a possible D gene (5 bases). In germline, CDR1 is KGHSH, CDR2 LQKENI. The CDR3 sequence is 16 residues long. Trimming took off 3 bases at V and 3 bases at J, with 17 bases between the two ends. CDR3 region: CASSPLGGLGDTEAFF. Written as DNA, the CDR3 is TGTGCCAGCTCACCCTTGGGGGGTTTAGGGGACACTGAAGCTTTCTTT.

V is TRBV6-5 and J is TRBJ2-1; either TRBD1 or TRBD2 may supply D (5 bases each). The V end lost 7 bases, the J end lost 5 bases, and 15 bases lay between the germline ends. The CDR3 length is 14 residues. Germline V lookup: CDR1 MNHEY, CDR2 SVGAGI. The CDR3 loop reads CASTKGTGHNEQFF. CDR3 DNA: TGTGCCAGCACCAAAGGGACGGGACACAATGAGCAGTTCTTC.

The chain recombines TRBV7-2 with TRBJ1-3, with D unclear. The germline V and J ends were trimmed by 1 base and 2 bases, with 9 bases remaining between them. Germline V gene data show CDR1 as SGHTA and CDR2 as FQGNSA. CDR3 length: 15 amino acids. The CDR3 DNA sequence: TGTGCCAGCAGCTTAGAAGCCGGCGCTGGAAACACCATATATTTT. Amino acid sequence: CASSLEAGAGNTIYF.

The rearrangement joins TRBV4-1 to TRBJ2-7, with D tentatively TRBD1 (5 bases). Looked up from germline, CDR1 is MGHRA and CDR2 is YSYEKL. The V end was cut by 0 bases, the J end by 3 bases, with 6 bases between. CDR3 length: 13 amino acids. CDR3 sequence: CASSQDRGYEQYF. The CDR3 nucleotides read TGCGCCAGCAGCCAAGATAGGGGCTACGAGCAGTACTTC.

The CDR3 DNA reads as TGTGCCAGCAGTGCCACAGGGGGCGTCTACGAGCAGTACTTC. Its translation is CASSATGGVYEQYF. The rearrangement uses TRBV2 and TRBJ2-7; 9 nucleotides match TRBD1. This CDR3 region has 14 residues. CDR1 is SNHLY and CDR2 is FYNNEI in the germline V gene. The trim removed 4 bases at V and 3 bases at J, leaving 4 bases unmatched.

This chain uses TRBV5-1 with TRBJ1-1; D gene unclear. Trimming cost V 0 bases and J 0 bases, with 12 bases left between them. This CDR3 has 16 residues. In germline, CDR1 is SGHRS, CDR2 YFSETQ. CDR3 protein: CASSLVGLALNTEAFF. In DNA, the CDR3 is TGCGCCAGCAGCTTGGTAGGATTGGCTTTGAACACTGAAGCTTTCTTT. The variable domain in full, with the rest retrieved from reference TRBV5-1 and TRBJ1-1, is KAGVTQTPRYLIKTRGQQVTLSCSPISGHRSVSWYQQTPGQGLQFLFEYFSETQRNKGNFPGRFSGRQFSNSRSEMNVSTLELGDSALYLCASSLVGLALNTEAFFGQGTRLTVV.

CDR3 nucleotide sequence: TGTGCCGGTGCCCGGGACGTGGAGAATGAGCAGTTCTTC. Protein product: CAGARDVENEQFF. V gene TRBV2 combines with J gene TRBJ2-1; D is possibly TRBD1 or TRBD2 (5 bases each). The germline V and J ends were trimmed by 11 bases and 7 bases, with 18 bases remaining between them. The CDR3 contains 13 residues. CDR1 SNHLY and CDR2 FYNNEI come from the germline V gene.

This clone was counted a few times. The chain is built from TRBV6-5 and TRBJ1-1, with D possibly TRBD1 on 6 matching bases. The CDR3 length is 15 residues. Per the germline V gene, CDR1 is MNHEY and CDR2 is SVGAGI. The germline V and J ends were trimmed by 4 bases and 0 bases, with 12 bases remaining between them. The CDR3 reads CASSFKDSMNTEAFF. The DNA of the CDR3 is TGTGCCAGCAGTTTTAAGGACAGCATGAACACTGAAGCTTTCTTT.

CDR3 nucleotides: TGTGCCAGCAGTGCGTACAGGGTAGGCACTGAAGCTTTCTTT. It codes for CASSAYRVGTEAFF. The rearrangement links TRBV6-1 to TRBJ1-1; maybe TRBD1 (6 bases). Per the germline V gene, CDR1 is MNHNS and CDR2 is SASEGT. The V end was cut by 4 bases, the J end by 4 bases, with 13 bases between. This CDR3 spans 14 amino acids.

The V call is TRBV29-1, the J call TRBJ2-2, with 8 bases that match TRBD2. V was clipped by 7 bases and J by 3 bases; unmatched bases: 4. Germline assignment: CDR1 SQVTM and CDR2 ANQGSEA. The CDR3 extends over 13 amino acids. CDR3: CSGLLADTGELFF. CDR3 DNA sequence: TGCAGCGGCCTACTAGCGGACACCGGGGAGCTGTTTTTT.

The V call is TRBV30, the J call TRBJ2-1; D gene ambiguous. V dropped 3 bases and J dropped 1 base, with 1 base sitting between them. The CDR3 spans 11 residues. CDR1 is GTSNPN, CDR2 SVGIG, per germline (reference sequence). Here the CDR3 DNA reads TGTGCCTGGAGGTCCTACAATGAGCAGTTCTTC. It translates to CAWRSYNEQFF.

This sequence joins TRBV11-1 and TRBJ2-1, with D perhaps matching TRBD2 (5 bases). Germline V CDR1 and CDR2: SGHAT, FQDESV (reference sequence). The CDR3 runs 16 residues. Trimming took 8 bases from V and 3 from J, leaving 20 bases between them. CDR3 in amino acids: CASGKGSTTLYNEQFF. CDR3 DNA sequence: TGTGCCAGCGGGAAAGGGAGTACCACCCTCTACAATGAGCAGTTCTTC.

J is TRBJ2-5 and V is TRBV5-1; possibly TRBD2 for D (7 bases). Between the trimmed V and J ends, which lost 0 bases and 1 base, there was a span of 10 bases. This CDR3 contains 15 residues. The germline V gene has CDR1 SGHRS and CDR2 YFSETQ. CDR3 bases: TGCGCCAGCAGCTTGGGTGGGGGGGCCCAAGAGACCCAGTACTTC. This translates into CASSLGGGAQETQYF. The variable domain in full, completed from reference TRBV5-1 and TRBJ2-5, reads KAGVTQTPRYLIKTRGQQVTLSCSPISGHRSVSWYQQTPGQGLQFLFEYFSETQRNKGNFPGRFSGRQFSNSRSEMNVSTLELGDSALYLCASSLGGGAQETQYFGPGTRLLVL.